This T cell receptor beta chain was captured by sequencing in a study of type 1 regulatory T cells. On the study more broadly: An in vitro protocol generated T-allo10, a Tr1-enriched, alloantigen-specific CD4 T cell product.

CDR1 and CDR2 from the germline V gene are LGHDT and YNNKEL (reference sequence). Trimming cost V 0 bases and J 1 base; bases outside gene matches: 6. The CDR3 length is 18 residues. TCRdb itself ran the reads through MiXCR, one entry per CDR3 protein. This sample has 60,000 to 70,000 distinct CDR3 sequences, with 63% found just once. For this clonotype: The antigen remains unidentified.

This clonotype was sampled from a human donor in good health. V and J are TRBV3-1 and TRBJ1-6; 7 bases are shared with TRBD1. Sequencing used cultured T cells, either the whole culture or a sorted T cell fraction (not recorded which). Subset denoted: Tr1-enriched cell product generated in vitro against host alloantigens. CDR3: CASSQERGRGSYNSPLHF. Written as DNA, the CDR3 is TGTGCCAGCAGCCAAGAACGCGGCAGGGGGTCCTATAATTCACCCCTCCACTTT. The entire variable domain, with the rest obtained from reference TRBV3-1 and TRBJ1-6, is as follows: DTAVSQTPKYLVTQMGNDKSIKCEQNLGHDTMYWYKQDSKKFLKIMFSYNNKELIINETVPNRFSPKSPDKAHLNLHINSLELGDSAVYFCASSQERGRGSYNSPLHFGNGTRLTVT.